This T cell receptor beta chain was sequenced in a study of cytomegalovirus exposure and HLA in healthy donors. Some clones are missing from TCRdb's copy, which holds only in-frame ones; the method was immunoSEQ multiplex PCR. This sample has roughly 280,000 clones, with approximately 86% found just once. The CDR3 is 14 amino acids. Germline V lookup: CDR1 SSHAT, CDR2 FNYEAQ (reference sequence). Of note for this clone: An end of the junction differs from the germline gene, which may be a read error.

This TCR was recovered from a woman between 18 and 29 years old in good health and CMV-seronegative. The chain employs TRBV7-7 and TRBJ2-5; TRBD2 agrees at 7 bases. Sequencing was done on a sample of PBMCs. The CDR3 is CASSSASGGETQYF. Here the CDR3 DNA reads TGTGCTAGCAGCTCCGCTTCGGGGGGAGAGACCCAGTACTTC.